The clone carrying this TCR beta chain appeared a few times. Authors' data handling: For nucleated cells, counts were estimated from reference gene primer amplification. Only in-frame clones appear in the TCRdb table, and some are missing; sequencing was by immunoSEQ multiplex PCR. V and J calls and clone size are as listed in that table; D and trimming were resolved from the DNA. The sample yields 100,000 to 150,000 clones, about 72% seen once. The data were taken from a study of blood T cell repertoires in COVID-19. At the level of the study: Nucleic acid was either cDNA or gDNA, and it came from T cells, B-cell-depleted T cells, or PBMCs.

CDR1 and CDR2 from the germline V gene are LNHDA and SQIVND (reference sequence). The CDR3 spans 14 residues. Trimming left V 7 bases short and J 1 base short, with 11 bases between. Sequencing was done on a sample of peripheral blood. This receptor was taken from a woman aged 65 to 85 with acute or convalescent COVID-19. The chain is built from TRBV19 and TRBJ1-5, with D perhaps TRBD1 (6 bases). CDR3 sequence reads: CASTTGKSNQPQHF. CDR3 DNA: TGTGCCAGTACCACAGGGAAAAGCAATCAGCCCCAGCATTTT.